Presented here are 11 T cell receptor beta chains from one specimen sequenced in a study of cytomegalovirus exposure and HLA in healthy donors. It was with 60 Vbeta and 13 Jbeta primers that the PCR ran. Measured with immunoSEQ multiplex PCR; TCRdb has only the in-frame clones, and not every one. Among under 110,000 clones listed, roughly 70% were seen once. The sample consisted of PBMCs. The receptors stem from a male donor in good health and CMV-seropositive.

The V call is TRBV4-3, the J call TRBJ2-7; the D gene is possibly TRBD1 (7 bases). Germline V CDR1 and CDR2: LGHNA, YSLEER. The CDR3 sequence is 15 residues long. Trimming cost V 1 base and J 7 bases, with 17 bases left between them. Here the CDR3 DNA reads TGCGCCAGCAGCCAAGTCGGTCAGGGGGGATCGGAGCAGTACTTC. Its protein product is CASSQVGQGGSEQYF.

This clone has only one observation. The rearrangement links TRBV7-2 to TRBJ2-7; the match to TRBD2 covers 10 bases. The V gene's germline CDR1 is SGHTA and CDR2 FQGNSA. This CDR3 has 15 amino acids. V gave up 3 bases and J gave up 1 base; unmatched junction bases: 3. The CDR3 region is CASSLSGGVSYEQYF. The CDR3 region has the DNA TGTGCCAGCAGCTTGAGCGGGGGGGTGTCCTACGAGCAGTACTTC.

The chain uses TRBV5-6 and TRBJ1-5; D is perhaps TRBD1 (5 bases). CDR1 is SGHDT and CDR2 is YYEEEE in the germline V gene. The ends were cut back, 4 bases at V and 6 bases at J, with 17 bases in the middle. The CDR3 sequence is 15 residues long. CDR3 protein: CASSPGTDGSQPQHF. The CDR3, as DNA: TGTGCCAGCAGCCCCGGGACCGACGGGAGTCAGCCCCAGCATTTT. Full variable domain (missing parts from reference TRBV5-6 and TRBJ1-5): DAGVTQSPTHLIKTRGQQVTLRCSPKSGHDTVSWYQQALGQGPQFIFQYYEEEERQRGNFPDRFSGHQFPNYSSELNVNALLLGDSALYLCASSPGTDGSQPQHFGDGTRLSIL.

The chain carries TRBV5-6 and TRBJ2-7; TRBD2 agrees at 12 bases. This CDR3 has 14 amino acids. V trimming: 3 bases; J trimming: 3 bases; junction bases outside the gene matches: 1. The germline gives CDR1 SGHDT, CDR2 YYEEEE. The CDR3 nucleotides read TGTGCCAGCAGCTGGACTAGCGGGGTCTACGAGCAGTACTTC. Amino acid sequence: CASSWTSGVYEQYF.

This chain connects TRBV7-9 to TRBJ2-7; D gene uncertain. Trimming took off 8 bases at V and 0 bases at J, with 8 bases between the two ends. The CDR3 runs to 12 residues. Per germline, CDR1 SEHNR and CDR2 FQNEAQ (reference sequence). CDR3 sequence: CASEVSSYEQYF. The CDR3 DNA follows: TGTGCCAGCGAGGTGAGCTCCTACGAGCAGTACTTC.

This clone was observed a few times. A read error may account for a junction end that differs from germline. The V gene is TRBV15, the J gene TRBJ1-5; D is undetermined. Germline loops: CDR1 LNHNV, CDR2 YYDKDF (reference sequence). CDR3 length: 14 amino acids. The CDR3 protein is CATSRGSGDQPQNF. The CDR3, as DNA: TGTGCCACCAGCAGAGGGTCGGGTGATCAGCCCCAGAATTTT.

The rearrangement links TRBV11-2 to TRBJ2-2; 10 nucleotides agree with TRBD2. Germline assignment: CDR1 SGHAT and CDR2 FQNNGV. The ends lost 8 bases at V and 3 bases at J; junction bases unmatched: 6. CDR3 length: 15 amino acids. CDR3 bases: TGTGCCAGCCGGCTCGGACTAGCGGACACCGGGGAGCTGTTTTTT. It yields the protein CASRLGLADTGELFF.

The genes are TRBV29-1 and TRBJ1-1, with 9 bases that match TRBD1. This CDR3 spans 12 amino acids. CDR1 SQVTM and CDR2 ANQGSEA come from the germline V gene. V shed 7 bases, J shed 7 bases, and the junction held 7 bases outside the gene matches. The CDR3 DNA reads TGCAGCGGTGGAACGGGACAGGGTGAAGCTTTCTTT. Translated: CSGGTGQGEAFF.

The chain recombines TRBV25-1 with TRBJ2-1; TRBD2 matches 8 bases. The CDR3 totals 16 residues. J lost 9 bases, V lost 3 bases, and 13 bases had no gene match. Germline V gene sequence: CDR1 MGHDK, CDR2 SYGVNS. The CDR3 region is CASSDGSGGYSGEQFF. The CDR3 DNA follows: TGTGCCAGCAGTGATGGTTCGGGAGGGTATTCCGGTGAGCAGTTCTTC.

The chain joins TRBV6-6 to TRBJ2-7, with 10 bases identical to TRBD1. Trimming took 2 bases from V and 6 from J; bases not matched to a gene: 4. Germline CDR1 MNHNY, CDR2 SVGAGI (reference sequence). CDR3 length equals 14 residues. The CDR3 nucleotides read TGTGCCAGCAGTTACCTCGGACAGGGGGTCGAGCAGTACTTC. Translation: CASSYLGQGVEQYF.

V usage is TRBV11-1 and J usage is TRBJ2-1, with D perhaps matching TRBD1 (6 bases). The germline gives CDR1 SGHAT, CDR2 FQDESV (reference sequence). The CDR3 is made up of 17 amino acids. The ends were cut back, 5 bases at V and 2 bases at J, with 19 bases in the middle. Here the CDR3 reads CASSPRQAPLPYNEQFF. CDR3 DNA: TGTGCCAGCAGCCCGCGACAGGCCCCTTTACCCTACAATGAGCAGTTCTTC. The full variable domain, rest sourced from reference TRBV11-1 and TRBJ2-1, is EAEVAQSPRYKITEKSQAVAFWCDPISGHATLYWYRQILGQGPELLVQFQDESVVDDSQLPKDRFSAERLKGVDSTLKIQPAELGDSAMYLCASSPRQAPLPYNEQFFGPGTRLTVL.